Given below is one T cell receptor beta chain in context. The antigen is not known. This CDR3 region has 12 residues. Trimming pared 3 bases from V and 5 bases from J, leaving 9 bases between. Looked up from germline, CDR1 is SGHDT and CDR2 is YYEEEE. These data come from a study of response to subunit inactivated influenza vaccine. MiXCR was run by TCRdb on the RT-PCR reads, yielding one entry per CDR3 protein. This table has approximately 160,000 distinct CDR3 sequences, roughly 10% appearing once. Study-wide findings and caveats: Authors proposed each seasonal influenza vaccination draws in few new T cells.

The origin of this receptor is a man aged 50-75 years who received an inactivated influenza vaccine. The sample here was CD8+ T cells sorted from PBMCs, taken 23 to 25 months after vaccination. The chain combines TRBV5-6 with TRBJ2-7, with D possibly matching TRBD2 (5 bases). The CDR3 DNA is TGTGCCAGCAGCTCTCTAGCCCACGAGCAGTACTTC. This translates into CASSSLAHEQYF.